The source of this T cell receptor (beta chain) is a study of shared clonotypes between healthy human individuals. TCRdb keeps only in-frame clones here, not all; method: immunoSEQ multiplex PCR. The table shows roughly 1.4 million clones, with roughly 98.5% occurring only once. The CDR3 runs 14 residues. Sample: naive CD4+ T cells sorted from blood. The subset denotes: CD45RA+ positively selected. V and J are TRBV21-1 and TRBJ1-5. TRBV21-1 is designated a pseudogene. The TCR originated in a man aged 30 to 39 in good health. CDR3 bases: TGTGCCAGCAGCAGTGGCAGGGAGAATCAGCCCCAGCATTTT. This gives the protein CASSSGRENQPQHF.